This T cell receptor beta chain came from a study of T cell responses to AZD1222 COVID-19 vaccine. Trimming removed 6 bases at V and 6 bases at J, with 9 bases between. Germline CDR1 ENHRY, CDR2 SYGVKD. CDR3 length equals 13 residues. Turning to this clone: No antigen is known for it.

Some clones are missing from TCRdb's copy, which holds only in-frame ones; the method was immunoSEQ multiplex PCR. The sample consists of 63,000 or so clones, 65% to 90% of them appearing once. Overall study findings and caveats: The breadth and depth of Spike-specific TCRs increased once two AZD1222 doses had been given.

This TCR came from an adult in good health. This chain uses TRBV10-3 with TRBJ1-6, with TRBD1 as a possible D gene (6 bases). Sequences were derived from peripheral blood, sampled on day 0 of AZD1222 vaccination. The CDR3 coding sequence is TGTGCCATCAGAGGGACACTTAATTCACCCCTCCACTTT. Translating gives CAIRGTLNSPLHF.